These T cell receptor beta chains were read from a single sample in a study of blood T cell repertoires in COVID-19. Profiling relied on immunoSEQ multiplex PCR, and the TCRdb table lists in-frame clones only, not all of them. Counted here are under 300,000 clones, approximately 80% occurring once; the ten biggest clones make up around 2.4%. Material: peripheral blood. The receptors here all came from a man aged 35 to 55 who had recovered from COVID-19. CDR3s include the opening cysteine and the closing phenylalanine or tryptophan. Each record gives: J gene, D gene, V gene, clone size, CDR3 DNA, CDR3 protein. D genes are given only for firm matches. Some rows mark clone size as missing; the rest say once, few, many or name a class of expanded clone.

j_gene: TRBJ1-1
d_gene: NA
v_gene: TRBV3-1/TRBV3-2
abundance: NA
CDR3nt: TGTGCCAGCAGCCAACCCCCACAGGGATCGGGCACTGAAGCTTTCTTT
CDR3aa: CASSQPPQGSGTEAFF

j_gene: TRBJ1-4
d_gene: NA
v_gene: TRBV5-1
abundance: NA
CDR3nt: TGCGCCAGCAGCTTGGAGGGGCACGGTGAAAAACTGTTTTTT
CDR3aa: CASSLEGHGEKLFF

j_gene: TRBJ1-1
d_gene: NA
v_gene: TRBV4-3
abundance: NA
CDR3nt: TGCGCCAGCAGCCCCTCAGCCGGGGGGGGCCCGAACACTGAAGCTTTCTTT
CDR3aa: CASSPSAGGGPNTEAFF

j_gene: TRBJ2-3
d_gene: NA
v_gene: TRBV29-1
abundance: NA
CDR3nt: TGCAGCGTTCTTGCCAGGTCCGCAGATACGCAGTATTTT
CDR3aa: CSVLARSADTQYF

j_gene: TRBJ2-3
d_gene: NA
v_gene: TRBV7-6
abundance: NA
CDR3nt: TGTGCCAGCAGCCCCAACTCCGGCACAGATACGCAGTATTTT
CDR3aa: CASSPNSGTDTQYF

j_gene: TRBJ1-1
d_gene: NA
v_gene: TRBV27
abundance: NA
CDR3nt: TGTGCCAGCAGTTTTTGGGGAGGAGGCACTGAAGCTTTCTTT
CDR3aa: CASSFWGGGTEAFF

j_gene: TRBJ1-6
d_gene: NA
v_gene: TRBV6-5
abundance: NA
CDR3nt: TGTGCCAGCAGGTGGGGGGAGGGGTTTAATTCACCCCTCCACTTT
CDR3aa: CASRWGEGFNSPLHF

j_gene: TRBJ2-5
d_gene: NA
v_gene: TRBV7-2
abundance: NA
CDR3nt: TGTGCCAGCAGCTTAGGCAGGAGCCGGGAAATCCAAGAGACCCAGTACTTC
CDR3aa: CASSLGRSREIQETQYF

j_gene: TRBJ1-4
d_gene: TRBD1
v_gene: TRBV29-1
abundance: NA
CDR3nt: TGCAGCGTTATGACAGGGAATGAAAAACTGTTTTTT
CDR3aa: CSVMTGNEKLFF

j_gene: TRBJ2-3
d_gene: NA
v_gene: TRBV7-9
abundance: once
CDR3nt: TGTGCCAGCAGCCTGGACTGGGCCGGGGGGCAGTATTTT
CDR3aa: CASSLDWAGGQYF

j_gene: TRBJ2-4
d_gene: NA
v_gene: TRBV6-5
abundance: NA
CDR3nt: TGTGCCAGCAGTCAACAGGGTGGGGCGATAATTCAGTACTTC
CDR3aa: CASSQQGGAIIQYF

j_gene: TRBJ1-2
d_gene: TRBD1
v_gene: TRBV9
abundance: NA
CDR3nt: TGTGCCAGCAGCTCCTTGAGTGGTGGGACAGGGAGTACCTATGGCTACACCTTC
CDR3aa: CASSSLSGGTGSTYGYTF

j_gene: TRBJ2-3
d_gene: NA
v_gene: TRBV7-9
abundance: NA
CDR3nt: TGTGCCAGCAGCTCCATTAGCGGACGCACAGATACGCAGTATTTT
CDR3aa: CASSSISGRTDTQYF

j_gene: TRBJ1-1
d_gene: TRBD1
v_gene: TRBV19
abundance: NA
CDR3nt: TGTGCCAGTAGTATCAACGGACAGGGAGCTTTCTTT
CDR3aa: CASSINGQGAFF

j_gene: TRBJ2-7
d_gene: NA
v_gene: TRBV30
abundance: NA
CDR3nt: TGTGCCTGGAGTGTAATGGGAGGCGCCTACGAGCAGTACTTC
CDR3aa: CAWSVMGGAYEQYF

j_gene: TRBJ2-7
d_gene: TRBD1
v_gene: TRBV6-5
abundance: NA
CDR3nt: TGTGCCAGCAGTTACTCGGGGACAGGGGACGAGCAGTACTTC
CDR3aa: CASSYSGTGDEQYF

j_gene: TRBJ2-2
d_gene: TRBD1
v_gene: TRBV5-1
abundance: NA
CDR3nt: TGCGCCAGCAGCTTGGGGACAGGAATCACCGGGGAGCTGTTTTTT
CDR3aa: CASSLGTGITGELFF

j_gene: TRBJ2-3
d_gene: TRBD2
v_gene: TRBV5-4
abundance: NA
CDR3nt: TGTGCCTCCACATGGGCGGGAGGTAACACAGATACGCAGTATTTT
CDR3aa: CASTWAGGNTDTQYF

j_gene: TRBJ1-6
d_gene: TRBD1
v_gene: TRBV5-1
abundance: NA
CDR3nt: TGCGCCAGCAGCAAAAAGCTCACAGGGGATGGGTCACCCCTCCACTTT
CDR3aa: CASSKKLTGDGSPLHF

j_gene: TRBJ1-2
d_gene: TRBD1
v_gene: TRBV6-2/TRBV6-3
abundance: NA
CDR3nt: TGTGCCAGCAGTTACCGACGGACAGGGCCCGTCGGGTCTGGCTACACCTTC
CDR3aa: CASSYRRTGPVGSGYTF

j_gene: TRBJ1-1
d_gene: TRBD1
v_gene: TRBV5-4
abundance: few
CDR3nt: TGTGCCAGCAGCGGGAAAGGGGGCGCGGGAACTGAAGCTTTCTTT
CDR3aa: CASSGKGGAGTEAFF

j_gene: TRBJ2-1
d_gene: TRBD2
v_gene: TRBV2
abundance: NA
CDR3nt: TGTGCCAGCAGTCGGACTAGCGGGGCCTATTGGGAGCAGTTCTTC
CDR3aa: CASSRTSGAYWEQFF

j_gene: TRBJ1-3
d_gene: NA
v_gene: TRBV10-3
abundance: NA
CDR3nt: TGTGCCATCACTAGTTCGGGGGCTGGAAACACCATATATTTT
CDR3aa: CAITSSGAGNTIYF

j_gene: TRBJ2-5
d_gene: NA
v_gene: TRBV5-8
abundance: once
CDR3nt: TGTGCCAGCAGCTTGGCACCCCGGTTTTCGACCCAGTACTTC
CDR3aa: CASSLAPRFSTQYF

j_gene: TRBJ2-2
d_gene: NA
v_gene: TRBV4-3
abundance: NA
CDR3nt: TGCGCCAGCAGCCAAGATAGTTTGAACACCGGGGAGCTGTTTTTT
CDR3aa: CASSQDSLNTGELFF

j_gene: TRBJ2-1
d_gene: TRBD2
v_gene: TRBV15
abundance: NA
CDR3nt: TGTGCCACCAGCAGAGGTGGAGCGGGAGGGGGTAATGAGCAGTTCTTC
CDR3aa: CATSRGGAGGGNEQFF

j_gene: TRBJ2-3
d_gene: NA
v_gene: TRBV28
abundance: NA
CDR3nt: TGTGCCAGCAGTTTATGGGGAAGACTAGAAACTCTGTATTTT
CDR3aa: CASSLWGRLETLYF

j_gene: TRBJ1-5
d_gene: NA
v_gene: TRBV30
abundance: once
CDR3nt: TGTGCCTGGGCCCACAGGGCGGGTCAGCCCCAGCATTTT
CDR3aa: CAWAHRAGQPQHF

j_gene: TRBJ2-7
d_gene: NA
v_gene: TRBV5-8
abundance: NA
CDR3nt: TGTGCCACCCGGGGGAACTCCTACGAGCAGTACTTC
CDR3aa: CATRGNSYEQYF

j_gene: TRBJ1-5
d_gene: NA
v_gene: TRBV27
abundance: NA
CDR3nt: TGTGCCAGCAGTTTCACAGGGTTGGGTCAGCCCCAGCATTTT
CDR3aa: CASSFTGLGQPQHF

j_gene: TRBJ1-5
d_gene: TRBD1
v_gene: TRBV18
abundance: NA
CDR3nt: TGTGCCAGCTCCCCTGACAGGGGACCACATCAGCCCCAGCATTTT
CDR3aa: CASSPDRGPHQPQHF

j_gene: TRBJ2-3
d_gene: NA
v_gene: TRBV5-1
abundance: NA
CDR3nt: TGCGCCAGCAGCTTGGGTCTTTGGGGGGTAGGAAGGACAGATACGCAGTATTTT
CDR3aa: CASSLGLWGVGRTDTQYF

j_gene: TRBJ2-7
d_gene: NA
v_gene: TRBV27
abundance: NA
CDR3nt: TGTGCCAGCGGACACAGGGATGCCTACGAGCAGTACTTC
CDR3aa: CASGHRDAYEQYF

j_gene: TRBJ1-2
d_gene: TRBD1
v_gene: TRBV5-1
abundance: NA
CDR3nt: TGCGCCAGCAGCGATCCAGGGGGCAGATATGGCTACACCTTC
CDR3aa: CASSDPGGRYGYTF

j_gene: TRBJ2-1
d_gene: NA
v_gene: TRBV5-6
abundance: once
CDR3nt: TGTGCCAGCAGTCTGGTAGCCTCGAGCTCCTACAATGAGCAGTTCTTC
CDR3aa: CASSLVASSSYNEQFF

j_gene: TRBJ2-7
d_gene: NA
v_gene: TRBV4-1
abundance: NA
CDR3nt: TGCGCCAGCAGCCAAGGGGGGGCCAGGGGGGCCTACGAGCAGTACTTC
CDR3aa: CASSQGGARGAYEQYF

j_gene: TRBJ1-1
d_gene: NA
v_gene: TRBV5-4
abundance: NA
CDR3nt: TGTGCCAGCAGCTTGGACAGTTCGAACACTGAAGCTTTCTTT
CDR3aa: CASSLDSSNTEAFF

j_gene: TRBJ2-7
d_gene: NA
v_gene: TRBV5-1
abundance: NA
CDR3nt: TGCGCCAGCAGCTTGGTTACGTCCCTAGAACAGTACTTC
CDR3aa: CASSLVTSLEQYF

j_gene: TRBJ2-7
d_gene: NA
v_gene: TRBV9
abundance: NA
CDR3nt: TGTGCCAGCTCGCGAGGGCCACTCTACGAGCAGTACTTC
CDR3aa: CASSRGPLYEQYF

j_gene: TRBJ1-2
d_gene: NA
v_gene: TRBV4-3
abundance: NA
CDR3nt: TGCGCCAGCAGCCAAGAAGGGGTTCTGAACTATGGCTACACCTTC
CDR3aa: CASSQEGVLNYGYTF

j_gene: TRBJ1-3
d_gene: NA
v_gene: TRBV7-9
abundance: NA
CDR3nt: TGTGCCAGCATGGAGGGAAACACCATATATTTT
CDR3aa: CASMEGNTIYF

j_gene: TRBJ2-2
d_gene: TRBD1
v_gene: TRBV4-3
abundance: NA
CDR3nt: TGCGCCAGCAGCTACATTCGGACAGGGAGGACCGGGGAGCTGTTTTTT
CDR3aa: CASSYIRTGRTGELFF

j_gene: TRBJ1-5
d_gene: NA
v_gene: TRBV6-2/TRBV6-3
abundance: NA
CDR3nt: TGTGCCAGCAGTTACGCCAGACCCAGGAGCAATCAGCCCCAGCATTTT
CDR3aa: CASSYARPRSNQPQHF

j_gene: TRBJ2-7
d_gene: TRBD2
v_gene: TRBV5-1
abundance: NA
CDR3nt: TGCGCCAGCAGCCCCGGGACTAGCGGAGACGAGCAGTACTTC
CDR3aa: CASSPGTSGDEQYF

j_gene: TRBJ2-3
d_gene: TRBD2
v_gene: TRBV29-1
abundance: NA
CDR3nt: TGCAGCGGGTTGGGGAGGGGCGCGAGGGATACGCAGTATTTT
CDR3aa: CSGLGRGARDTQYF

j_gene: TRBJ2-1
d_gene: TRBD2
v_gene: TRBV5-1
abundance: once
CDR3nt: TGCGCCAGCAGATGGGCTAGCGGAAACAATGAGCAGTTCTTC
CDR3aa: CASRWASGNNEQFF

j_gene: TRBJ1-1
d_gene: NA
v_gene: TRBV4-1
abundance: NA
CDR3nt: TGCGCCAGCAGCCAAGGACCCGGGACCCAGGGGGAAGCTTTCTTT
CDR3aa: CASSQGPGTQGEAFF

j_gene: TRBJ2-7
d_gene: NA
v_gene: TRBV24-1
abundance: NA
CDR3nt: TGTGCCACCAGTGATTTTTCCCCTTTTTACAGGCTGTCCTACGAGCAGTACTTC
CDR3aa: CATSDFSPFYRLSYEQYF

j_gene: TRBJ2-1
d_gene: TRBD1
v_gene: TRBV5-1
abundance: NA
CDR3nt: TGCGCCAGCAGCTTGGCGACAGGGACGCAGTTCTTC
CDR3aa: CASSLATGTQFF

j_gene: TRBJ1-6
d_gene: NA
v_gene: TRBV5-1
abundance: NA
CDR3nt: TGCGCCAGCAGCTTGGCCCTGGGGGCCTCCTATAATTCACCCCTCCACTTT
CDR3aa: CASSLALGASYNSPLHF

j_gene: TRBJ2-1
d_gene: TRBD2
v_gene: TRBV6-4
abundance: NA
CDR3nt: TGTGCCAGCAGTCCAACCCAATTAGCGGGGGACTACAATGAGCAGTTCTTC
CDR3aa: CASSPTQLAGDYNEQFF

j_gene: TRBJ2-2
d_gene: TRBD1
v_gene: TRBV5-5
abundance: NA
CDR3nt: TGTGCCAGCACCACCGGAGCAGGGGGAGACACCGGGGAGCTGTTTTTT
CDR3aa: CASTTGAGGDTGELFF